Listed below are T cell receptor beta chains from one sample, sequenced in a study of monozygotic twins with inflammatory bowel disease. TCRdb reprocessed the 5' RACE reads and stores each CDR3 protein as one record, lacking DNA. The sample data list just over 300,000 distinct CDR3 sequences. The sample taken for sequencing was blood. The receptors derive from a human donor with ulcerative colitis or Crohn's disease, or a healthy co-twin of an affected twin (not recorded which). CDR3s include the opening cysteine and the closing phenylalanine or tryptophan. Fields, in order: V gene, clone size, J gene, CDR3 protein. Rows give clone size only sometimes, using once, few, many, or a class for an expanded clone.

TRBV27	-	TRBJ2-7	CASGGMLEQYF
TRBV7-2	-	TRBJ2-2	CASSRRGRGVPGELFF
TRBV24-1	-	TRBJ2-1	CATSQPTSGGPYNEQFF
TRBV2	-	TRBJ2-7	CASSPHTSGTYEQYF
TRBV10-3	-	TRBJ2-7	CAAKGGAYEQYF
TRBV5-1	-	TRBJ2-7	CASSLGTGATTYEQYF
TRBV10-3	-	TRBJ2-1	CAISPELAGVVNEQFF
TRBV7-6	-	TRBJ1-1	CASSPRDLWDTEAFF
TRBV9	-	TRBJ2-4	CASSYRDRQNIQYF
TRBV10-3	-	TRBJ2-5	CAISPGVRETQYF
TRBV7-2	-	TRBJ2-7	CASSLEGGINEQYF
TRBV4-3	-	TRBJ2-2	CASSQEASGRSTGELFF
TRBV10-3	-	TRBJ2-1	CAISDSGKGNEQFF
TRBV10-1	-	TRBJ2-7	CASSEKETYEQYF
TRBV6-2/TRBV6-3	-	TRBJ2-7	CASSYWTSGSLKPTTKEQYF
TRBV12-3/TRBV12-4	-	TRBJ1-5	CASSRGGFQPQHF
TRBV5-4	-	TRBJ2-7	CASSLGGVHGHYEQYF
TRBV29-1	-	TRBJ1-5	CSVVSDRDDLGNQPQHF
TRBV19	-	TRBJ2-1	CASSIVRRASYNEQFF
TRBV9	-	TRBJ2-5	CASSGEGGQETQYF
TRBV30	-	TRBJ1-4	CAWSVVVNEKLFF
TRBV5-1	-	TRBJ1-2	CASSFQGSGYTF
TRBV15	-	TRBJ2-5	CATSRAGRKETQYF
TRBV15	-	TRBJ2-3	CATSKRTQFTQYF
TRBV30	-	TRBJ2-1	CAWIPGIKVYNEQFF
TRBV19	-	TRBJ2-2	CASSPSSGDITGELFF
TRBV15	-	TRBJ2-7	CAIQPGTGNYEQYF
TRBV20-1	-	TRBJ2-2	CSARRGGGRLTGELFF
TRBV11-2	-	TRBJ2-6	CASSLVLYSGANVLTF
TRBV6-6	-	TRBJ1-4	CASSFATHEKLFF
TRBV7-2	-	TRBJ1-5	CASSSRDRGLGQPQHF
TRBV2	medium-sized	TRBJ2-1	CASRFDRGGYNEQFF
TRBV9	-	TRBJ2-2	CASRSGGAGTGELFF
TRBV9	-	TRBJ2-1	CASSDRVGGEQFF
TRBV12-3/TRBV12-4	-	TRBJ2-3	CASSLYRTDTQYF
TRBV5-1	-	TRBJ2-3	CASNTNRGTDTQYF
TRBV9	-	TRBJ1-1	CASSEWGDTEAFF
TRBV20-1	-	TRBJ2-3	CSARDMGQGGTDTQYF
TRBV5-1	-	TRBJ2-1	CASSSVQGARKNEQFF
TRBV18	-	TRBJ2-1	CASSQGVEQFF
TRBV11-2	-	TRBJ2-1	CASSPKPGLAGRYNEQFF
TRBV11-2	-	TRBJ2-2	CASTSRRATSLWSGELFF
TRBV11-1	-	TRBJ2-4	CASSYSGTSGPVSLAKNIQYF
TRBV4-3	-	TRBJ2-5	CASSQDRASKRAQYF
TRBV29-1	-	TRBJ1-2	CSVRDRGPLYGYTF
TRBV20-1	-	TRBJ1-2	CSARDRGVIGYTF
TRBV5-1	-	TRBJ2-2	CASSLEGGSNTGELFF
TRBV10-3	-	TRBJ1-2	CAISESKDRAYGYTF
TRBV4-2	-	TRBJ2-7	CASSHSSYEQYF
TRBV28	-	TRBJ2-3	CASSSRPSTDTQYF
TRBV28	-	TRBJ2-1	CASSRDRGLREQFF
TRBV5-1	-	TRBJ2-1	CASSQGLAGSLGNEQFF